This TCR beta chain was obtained from a study of blood T cell repertoires in COVID-19. As for the study in general: Sites across the United States, Italy and Spain contributed samples from acute and convalescent COVID-19. Sample material is recorded as cDNA or gDNA derived from T cells, B-cell-depleted T cells, or PBMCs.

Profiling relied on immunoSEQ multiplex PCR, and the TCRdb table lists in-frame clones only, not all of them. The profile shows 180,000 or so clones, roughly 86% of them singletons. Germline V gives CDR1 LNHDA, CDR2 SQIVND (reference sequence). The ends lost 10 bases at V and 2 bases at J; junction bases unmatched: 8. The length of the CDR3 is 14 residues. Material for sequencing was peripheral blood. The receptor's source is a man younger than 30 with acute or convalescent COVID-19. The rearrangement uses TRBV19 and TRBJ1-2, with 9 bases aligning to TRBD1. The DNA of the CDR3 is TGTGCCACCGATCCCGGGACAGGGAACTATGGCTACACCTTC. Protein sequence: CATDPGTGNYGYTF.